Presented here are 15 T cell receptor beta chains from one specimen sequenced in a study of graft-versus-host responses after intestinal transplantation. Sequencing used immunoSEQ multiplex PCR; TCRdb keeps in-frame clones, though not all of them. Counted here are some 92,000 clones, more than 90% occurring once; the ten biggest clones make up over 0.3%. These receptors' antigens are unknown. The material was unstimulated CD4+ T cells sorted from spleen or lymph node cells, obtained before intestinal transplant. The source is a human donor who received an intestinal transplant.

This clone was seen a few times. The V gene is TRBV7-9, the J gene TRBJ2-1; 12 bases are a match to TRBD2. Trimming removed 3 bases from V and 0 bases from J; junction bases left unmatched: 6. The V gene's germline CDR1 is SEHNR and CDR2 FQNEAQ (reference sequence). This CDR3 is built from 18 residues. The CDR3 DNA follows: TGTGCCAGCAGCTTGGAGACTAGCGGGAGTGGCTCCTACAATGAGCAGTTCTTC. Its translation: CASSLETSGSGSYNEQFF.

The rearrangement joins TRBV4-3 to TRBJ1-2; tentative D call: TRBD1 (6 bases). The length of the CDR3 is 14 residues. The V end was cut by 3 bases, the J end by 7 bases, with 15 bases between. Germline CDR1 is LGHNA and CDR2 is YSLEER. The CDR3 loop is CASSHPGTRAGYTF. In nucleotides, the CDR3 is TGCGCCAGCAGCCACCCGGGGACAAGAGCTGGCTACACCTTC.

The CDR3 DNA reads TGTGCCAGTAGCCCGCGGTCGGGACTTAATGAAAAACTGTTTTTT. Translated, it gives CASSPRSGLNEKLFF. The J gene is TRBJ1-4, the V gene TRBV19; D may be TRBD1 (5 bases). The length of the CDR3 is 15 residues. CDR1 and CDR2 (germline): LNHDA, SQIVND (reference sequence). The ends were cut back, 6 bases at V and 4 bases at J, with 15 bases in the middle.

This clone was seen only a few times. The genes are TRBV2 and TRBJ2-2; TRBD2 aligns across 10 bases. Trimming at V came to 4 bases and at J to 5 bases, leaving 4 bases not matched to a gene. Germline CDR1 reads SNHLY; CDR2 reads FYNNEI. This CDR3 has 15 amino acids. CDR3 in amino acids: CASSGLAGQTGELFF. The CDR3, as DNA: TGTGCCAGCAGTGGACTAGCGGGCCAGACCGGGGAGCTGTTTTTT.

The chain has TRBV11-1 and TRBJ2-7; perhaps TRBD1 as D (5 bases). V dropped 3 bases and J dropped 1 base, with 13 bases sitting between them. Germline CDR1 SGHAT, CDR2 FQDESV (reference sequence). The CDR3 is 15 amino acids. This CDR3 is CASSFGKGHSYEQYF. The CDR3 region has the DNA TGTGCCAGCAGCTTCGGCAAGGGGCATTCCTACGAGCAGTACTTC.

CDR3 in amino acids: CASSYLGRVNTEAFF. CDR3 bases: TGTGCCAGCAGTTACTTGGGCAGGGTGAACACTGAAGCTTTCTTT. V and J are TRBV6-5 and TRBJ1-1, with TRBD1 as a possible D gene (5 bases). The CDR3 is made up of 15 amino acids. The V gene's germline CDR1 is MNHEY and CDR2 SVGAGI. The V gene lost 1 base and the J gene lost 0 bases, with 9 bases spanning the gap.

V gene TRBV10-3 combines with J gene TRBJ1-2; 8 nucleotides agree with TRBD1. V dropped 3 bases and J dropped 3; count of bases not matched to a gene: 9. Per the germline V gene, CDR1 is ENHRY and CDR2 is SYGVKD. CDR3 size: 16 residues. This CDR3 is CAISDLGQGEDYGYTF. CDR3 DNA: TGTGCCATCAGTGACCTCGGACAGGGTGAGGACTATGGCTACACCTTC.

This chain joins TRBV6-5 and TRBJ2-1; no definite D call. The CDR3 has 15 amino acids. Germline V gene sequence: CDR1 MNHEY, CDR2 SVGAGI. The germline V and J ends were trimmed by 2 bases and 0 bases, with 8 bases remaining between them. CDR3 amino acids: CASSYRHLSYNEQFF. The CDR3 bases are TGTGCCAGCAGTTACAGGCACCTCTCCTACAATGAGCAGTTCTTC.

Note on this clone: In the same sample, other DNA sequences code for this CDR3. CDR3 sequence reads: CASSLVGETQYF. DNA for the CDR3: TGTGCCAGCAGCTTAGTAGGTGAGACCCAGTACTTC. This rearrangement joins TRBV11-2 to TRBJ2-5, with D unclear. V lost 1 base and J lost 5, with 5 bases in between. The CDR3 length is 12 residues. Germline values: CDR1 SGHAT, CDR2 FQNNGV.

V usage is TRBV6-1 and J usage is TRBJ1-2, with TRBD1 matching 7 bases. Per germline, CDR1 MNHNS and CDR2 SASEGT. V lost 5 bases to trimming and J lost 9 bases; unmatched junction nucleotides: 12. The CDR3 length is 14 residues. This chain's CDR3 is CASSRTGEAGSYTF. As DNA, the CDR3 is TGTGCCAGCAGTCGGACAGGCGAGGCGGGGAGCTACACCTTC.

In its sample, this clone was seen once. The chain is built from TRBV6-6 and TRBJ2-7; 7 bases align to TRBD2. Trimming removed 2 bases from V and 4 bases from J; junction bases left unmatched: 5. Germline V gives CDR1 MNHNY, CDR2 SVGAGI (reference sequence). The CDR3 has 14 residues. The CDR3 region is CASSYRTRPYEQYF. The CDR3 DNA is TGTGCCAGCAGTTACAGGACTAGACCTTACGAGCAGTACTTC.

The V call is TRBV5-1, the J call TRBJ1-1; 10 positions match TRBD1. V was pared by 6 bases and J by 4 bases, with 9 bases of the junction left unmatched. Germline V gives CDR1 SGHRS, CDR2 YFSETQ. CDR3 length equals 15 residues. The CDR3 sequence is CASTRDRGSSTEAFF. The CDR3 region has the DNA TGCGCCAGCACCAGGGACAGGGGATCGAGCACTGAAGCTTTCTTT. Full variable domain (missing parts from reference TRBV5-1 and TRBJ1-1): KAGVTQTPRYLIKTRGQQVTLSCSPISGHRSVSWYQQTPGQGLQFLFEYFSETQRNKGNFPGRFSGRQFSNSRSEMNVSTLELGDSALYLCASTRDRGSSTEAFFGQGTRLTVV.

The J gene is TRBJ2-1, the V gene TRBV7-7, with TRBD2 identical over 8 bases. The V and J ends lost 5 bases and 6 bases, in that order; junction bases with no gene match: 9. This CDR3 is built from 15 residues. The germline gives CDR1 SSHAT, CDR2 FNYEAQ (reference sequence). CDR3: CASSGGAGGVNEQFF. CDR3 in DNA: TGTGCCAGCAGCGGAGGGGCGGGAGGCGTCAATGAGCAGTTCTTC.

The rearrangement uses TRBV7-2 and TRBJ2-2; TRBD2 agrees at 9 bases. The J segment lost 8 bases and the V segment lost 6 bases, leaving 19 bases of the junction unmatched. Germline V lookup: CDR1 SGHTA, CDR2 FQGNSA. CDR3 length: 18 amino acids. The DNA for the CDR3 is TGTGCCAGCAGTCCCTTGCGGGAGGGCCTAATCGGTTTAGGGGAGCTGTTTTTT. Translating gives CASSPLREGLIGLGELFF.

The chain has TRBV2 and TRBJ2-7; 14 positions match TRBD2. The germline V gene encodes CDR1 SNHLY and CDR2 FYNNEI. V trimming: 1 base; J trimming: 4 bases; junction bases outside the gene matches: 3. The length of the CDR3 is 16 residues. CDR3 sequence: CASSEERLAGGYEQYF. The DNA for the CDR3 is TGTGCCAGCAGTGAAGAGAGACTAGCGGGAGGGTACGAGCAGTACTTC.